This T cell receptor (beta chain) stems from a study of blood T cells in healthy people across ages. Study-level information: About one barcoded TCR beta cDNA was captured per two T cells.

Combining a sample-barcoded 5' primer with a J-beta primer mix, a second PCR ran for roughly 7 to 12 cycles. Tagging of each cDNA molecule was performed by a template-switch adaptor with 12 random nucleotides. TCRdb passed the 5' RACE reads through MiXCR, listing each CDR3 protein once. The sample shows roughly 1,300,000 distinct CDR3 sequences, 59% of them seen only once. Germline CDR1 is DFQATT and CDR2 is SNEGSKA (reference sequence). The CDR3 length is 17 residues. V lost 0 bases, J lost 2 bases, and 10 bases stayed unmatched. All donors came from Russia, were Caucasian and healthy, and spanned ages roughly 6 to 95. Findings and limits, study-wide: Roughly linear declines in TCR beta diversity per million T cells occurred with age.

On this clonotype: Antigen: not known.

The source of this sequence is a man aged 18 to 30 in good health. The J gene is TRBJ2-3, the V gene TRBV20-1; 8 nucleotides line up with TRBD2. Sequenced sample: blood. The CDR3 DNA reads TGCAGTGCTAGAGATCGGATTAGCGGGACTTACACAGATACGCAGTATTTT. Its protein product is CSARDRISGTYTDTQYF.